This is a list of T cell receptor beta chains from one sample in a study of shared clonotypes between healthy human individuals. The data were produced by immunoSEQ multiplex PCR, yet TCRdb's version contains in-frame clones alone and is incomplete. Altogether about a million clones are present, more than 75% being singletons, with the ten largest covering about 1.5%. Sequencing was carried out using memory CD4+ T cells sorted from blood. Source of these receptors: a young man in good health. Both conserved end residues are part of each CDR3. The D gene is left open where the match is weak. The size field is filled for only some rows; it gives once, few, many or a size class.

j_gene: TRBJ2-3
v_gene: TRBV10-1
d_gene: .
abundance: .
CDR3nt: TGCGCCAGCAGCGATACAGGGAGTCTAGGTGGTACGCAGTATTTT
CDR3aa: CASSDTGSLGGTQYF

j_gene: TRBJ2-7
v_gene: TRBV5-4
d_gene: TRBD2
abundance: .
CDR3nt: TGTGCCAGCAGCAATGCCGCCGTTAGCGGGGTCCACGAGCAGTACTTC
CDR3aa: CASSNAAVSGVHEQYF

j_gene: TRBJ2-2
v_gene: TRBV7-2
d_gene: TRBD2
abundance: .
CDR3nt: TGTGCCAGCAGCTTTAGCGGGGGGGCGACCAAGGAGCTGTTTTTT
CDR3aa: CASSFSGGATKELFF

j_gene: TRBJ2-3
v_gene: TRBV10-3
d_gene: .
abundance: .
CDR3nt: TGTGCCATCAGTTCTGGCACAGATACGCAGTATTTT
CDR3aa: CAISSGTDTQYF

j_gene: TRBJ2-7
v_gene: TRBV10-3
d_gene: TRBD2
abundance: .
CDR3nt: TGTGCCATCAGTTCAGGGACTAGCGGGAGGCCCTACGAGCAGTACTTC
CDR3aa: CAISSGTSGRPYEQYF

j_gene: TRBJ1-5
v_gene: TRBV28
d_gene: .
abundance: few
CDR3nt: TGTGCCAGCAGTTGGGGGGTGGGTAGTCAGCCCCAGCATTTT
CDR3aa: CASSWGVGSQPQHF

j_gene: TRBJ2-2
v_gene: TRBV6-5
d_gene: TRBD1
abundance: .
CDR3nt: TGTGCCAGCAGTTCAGGGGGAAACACCGGGGAGCTGTTTTTT
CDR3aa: CASSSGGNTGELFF

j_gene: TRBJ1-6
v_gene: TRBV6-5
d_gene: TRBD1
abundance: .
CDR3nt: TGTGCCAGCAAACCAGGGGGCTCGGATAATTCACCCCTCCACTTT
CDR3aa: CASKPGGSDNSPLHF

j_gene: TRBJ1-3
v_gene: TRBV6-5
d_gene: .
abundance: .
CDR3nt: TGTGCCAGCAGTCAGACGGCTGGAAACACCATATATTTT
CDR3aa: CASSQTAGNTIYF

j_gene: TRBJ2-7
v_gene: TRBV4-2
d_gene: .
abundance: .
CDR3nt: TGTGCCAGCAGCCAAGACGGGATAGAGCAGTACTTC
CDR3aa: CASSQDGIEQYF

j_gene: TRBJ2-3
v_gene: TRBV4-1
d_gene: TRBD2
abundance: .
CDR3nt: TGCGCCAGCAGCGGAAGCGGGAAGGGCACAGATACGCAGTATTTT
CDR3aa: CASSGSGKGTDTQYF

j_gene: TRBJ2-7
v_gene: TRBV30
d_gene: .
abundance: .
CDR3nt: TGTGCCTGGAGTGTAGAGGGCCGGAACGAGCAGTACTTC
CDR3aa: CAWSVEGRNEQYF

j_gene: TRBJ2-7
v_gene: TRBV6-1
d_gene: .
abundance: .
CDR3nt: TGTGCCAGCAGTGAAGGGGTGGGGCAAGCCGGGGAGCAGTACTTC
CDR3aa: CASSEGVGQAGEQYF

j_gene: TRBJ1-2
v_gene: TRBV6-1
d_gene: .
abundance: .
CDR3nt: TGTGCCAGCAGTGGGGCGATTAACTCTGGCTACACCTTC
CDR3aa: CASSGAINSGYTF

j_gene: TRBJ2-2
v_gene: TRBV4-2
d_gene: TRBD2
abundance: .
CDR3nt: TGTGCCAGCAGCCAAGATTGGACTAGCAGCACCGGGGAGCTGTTTTTT
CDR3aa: CASSQDWTSSTGELFF

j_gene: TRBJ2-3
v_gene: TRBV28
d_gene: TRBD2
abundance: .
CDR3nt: TGTGCCAGCAGTTTGAGTGTGGCGGGGGGCACAGATACGCAGTATTTT
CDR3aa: CASSLSVAGGTDTQYF

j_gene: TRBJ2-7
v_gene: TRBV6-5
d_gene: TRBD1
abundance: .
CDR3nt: TGTGCCAGCAGTTACTCGGGACAGGGGGCCTACGAGCAGTACTTC
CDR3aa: CASSYSGQGAYEQYF

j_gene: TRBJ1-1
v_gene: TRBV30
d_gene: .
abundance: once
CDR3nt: TGTGCCTGGAGGTGGGCGGGAATCCCTGAAGCTTTCTTT
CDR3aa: CAWRWAGIPEAFF

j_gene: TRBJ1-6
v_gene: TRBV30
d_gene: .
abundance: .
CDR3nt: TGTGCCTGGAGGGGGAACGCTTCACCCCTCCACTTT
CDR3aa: CAWRGNASPLHF

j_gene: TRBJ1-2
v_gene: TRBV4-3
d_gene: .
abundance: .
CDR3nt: TGCGCCAGCAGCCAAGGGGCAGGGGCCTTTGGCGGCTACACCTTC
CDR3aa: CASSQGAGAFGGYTF

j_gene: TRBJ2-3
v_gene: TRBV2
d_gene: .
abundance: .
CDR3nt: TGTGCCAGCAGCCCAGGGTGGGATACGCAGTATTTT
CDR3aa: CASSPGWDTQYF

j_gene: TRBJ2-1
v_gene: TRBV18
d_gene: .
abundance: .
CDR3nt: TGTGCCAGCTCACCAAGATACGGCTCGAGCTCCTACAATGAGCAGTTCTTC
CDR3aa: CASSPRYGSSSYNEQFF

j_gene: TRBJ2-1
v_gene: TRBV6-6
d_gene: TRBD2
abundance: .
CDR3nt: TGTGCCAGCAGCCTGGTCAGGAGGGAGGGTGAGCAGTTCTTC
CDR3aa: CASSLVRREGEQFF

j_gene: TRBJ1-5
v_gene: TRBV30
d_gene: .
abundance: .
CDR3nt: TGTGCCTGGAGTTCCTGGAACGCGGGACATCCCCAGCATTTT
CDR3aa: CAWSSWNAGHPQHF

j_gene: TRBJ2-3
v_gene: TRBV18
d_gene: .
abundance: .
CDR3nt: TGTGCCAGCTCACTTGAAATGGATACGCAGTATTTT
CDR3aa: CASSLEMDTQYF

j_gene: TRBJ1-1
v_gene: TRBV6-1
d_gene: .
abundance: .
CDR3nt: TGTGCCAGCAGTGACAGGAACACTGAAGCTTTCTTT
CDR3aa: CASSDRNTEAFF

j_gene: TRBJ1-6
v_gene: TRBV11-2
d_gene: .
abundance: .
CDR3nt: TGTGCCAGCAGCTTATCTTCACCCCTCCACTTT
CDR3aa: CASSLSSPLHF

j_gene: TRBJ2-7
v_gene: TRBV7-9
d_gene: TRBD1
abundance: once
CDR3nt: TGTGCCAGCAGCGTTGGAAAGGGACAGGGGGAGGTATGGGAGCAGTACTTC
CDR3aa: CASSVGKGQGEVWEQYF

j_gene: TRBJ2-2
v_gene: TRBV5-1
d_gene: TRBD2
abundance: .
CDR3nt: TGCGCCAGCAGCTTGGCTAGCGGGAGCCACACCGGGGAGCTGTTTTTT
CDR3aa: CASSLASGSHTGELFF

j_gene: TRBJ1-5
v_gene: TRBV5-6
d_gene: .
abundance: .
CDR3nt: TGTGCCAGCAGCTTCAGGCAAAATAGCAATCAGCCCCAGCATTTT
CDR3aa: CASSFRQNSNQPQHF

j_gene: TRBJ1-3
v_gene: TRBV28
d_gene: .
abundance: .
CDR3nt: TGTGCCAGCAGTCAGCTTGGAAACACCATATATTTT
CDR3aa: CASSQLGNTIYF

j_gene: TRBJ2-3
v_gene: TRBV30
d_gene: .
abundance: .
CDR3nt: TGTGCCTGGAGCCCTATTAGCACAGATACGCAGTATTTT
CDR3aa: CAWSPISTDTQYF

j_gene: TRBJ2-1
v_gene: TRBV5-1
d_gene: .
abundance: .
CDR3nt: TGCGCCAGCAGATTTCAGGGGTACAATGAGCAGTTCTTC
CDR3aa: CASRFQGYNEQFF

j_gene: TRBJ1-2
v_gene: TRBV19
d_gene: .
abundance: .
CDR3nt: TGTGCCAGTAAAGCAGCCTTCTATGGCTACACCTTC
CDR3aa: CASKAAFYGYTF

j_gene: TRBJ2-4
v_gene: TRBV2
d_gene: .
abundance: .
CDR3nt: TGTGCCAGCAGGAAGGGAGGGGGTCAAGCCAAAAACATTCAGTACTTC
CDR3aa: CASRKGGGQAKNIQYF

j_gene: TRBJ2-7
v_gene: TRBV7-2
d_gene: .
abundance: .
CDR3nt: TGTGCCAGCAGCTTAGCGGGAGCAGGCGAGCAGTACTTC
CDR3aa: CASSLAGAGEQYF

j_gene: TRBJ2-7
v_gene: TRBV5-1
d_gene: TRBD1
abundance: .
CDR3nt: TGCGCCAGCAGCTCCTGGGACAGGGACTTTGGCGAGCAGTACTTC
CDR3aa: CASSSWDRDFGEQYF

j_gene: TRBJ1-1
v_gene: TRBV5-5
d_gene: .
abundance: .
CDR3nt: TGTGCCAGCAGCTTCCTGACAGAGAACACTGAAGCTTTCTTT
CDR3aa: CASSFLTENTEAFF

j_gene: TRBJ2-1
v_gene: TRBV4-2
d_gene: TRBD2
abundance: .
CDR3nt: TGTGCCAGCAGCCGCCGGACTAGCGGATCCAATGAGCAGTTCTTC
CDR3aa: CASSRRTSGSNEQFF

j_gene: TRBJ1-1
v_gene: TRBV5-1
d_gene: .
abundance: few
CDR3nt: TGCGCCAGCAGCTCACAGGTGGCGGTGGCGAACACTGAAGCTTTCTTT
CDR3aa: CASSSQVAVANTEAFF

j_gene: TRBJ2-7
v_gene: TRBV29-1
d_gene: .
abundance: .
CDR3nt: TGCAGCGTTGAACAGGGCTCCTACGAGCAGTACTTC
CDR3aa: CSVEQGSYEQYF

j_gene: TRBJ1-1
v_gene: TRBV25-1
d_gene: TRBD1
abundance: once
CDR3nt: TGTGCCAGCATGAGGGAGGGAGGGGGCGCTGAAGCTTTCTTT
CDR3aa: CASMREGGGAEAFF

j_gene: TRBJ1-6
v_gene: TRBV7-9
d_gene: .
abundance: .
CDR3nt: TGTGCCAGCAGCTTATCGGGGGGCGCGGGTTCACCCCTCCACTTT
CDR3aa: CASSLSGGAGSPLHF

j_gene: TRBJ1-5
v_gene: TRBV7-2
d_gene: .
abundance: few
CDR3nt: TGTGCCAGCAGCTTAGGATCTTCAGGGGCGGATCAGCCCCAGCATTTT
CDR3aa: CASSLGSSGADQPQHF

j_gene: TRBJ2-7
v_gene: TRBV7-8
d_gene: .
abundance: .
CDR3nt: TGTGCCAGCAGCTTGACTAGCTCCTACGAGCAGTACTTC
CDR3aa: CASSLTSSYEQYF

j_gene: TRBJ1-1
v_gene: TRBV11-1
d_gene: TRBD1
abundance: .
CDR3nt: TGTGCCAGCAGCAGGAAGGGGCAGGGGGGGACTGAAGCTTTCTTT
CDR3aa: CASSRKGQGGTEAFF

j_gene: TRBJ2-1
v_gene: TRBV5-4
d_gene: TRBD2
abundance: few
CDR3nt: TGTGCCAGCAGCCTAGGCGCTAGCGGGGACAATGAGCAGTTCTTC
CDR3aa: CASSLGASGDNEQFF

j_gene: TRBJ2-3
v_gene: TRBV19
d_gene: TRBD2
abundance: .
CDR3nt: TGTGCCAGTAGTATAGGTGCCGGGACTACAGGCGCAGATACGCAGTATTTT
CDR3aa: CASSIGAGTTGADTQYF

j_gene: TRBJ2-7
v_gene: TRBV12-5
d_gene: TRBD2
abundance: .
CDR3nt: TGTGCTAGTGGTTTGCCCCTAGCGGGAGAAAACGAGCAGTACTTC
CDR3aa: CASGLPLAGENEQYF

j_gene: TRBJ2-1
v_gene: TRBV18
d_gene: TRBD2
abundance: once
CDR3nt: TGTGCCAGCTCACCATTTACTAGCGGGAGTTACAATGAGCAGTTCTTC
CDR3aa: CASSPFTSGSYNEQFF

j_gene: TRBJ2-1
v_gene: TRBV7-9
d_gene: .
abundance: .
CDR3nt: TGTGCCAGCAGCCCCCCGGGACCCCTAGAGCAGTTCTTC
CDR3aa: CASSPPGPLEQFF

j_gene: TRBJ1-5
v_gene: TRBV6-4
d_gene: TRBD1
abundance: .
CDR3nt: TGTGCCAGCAGTCCGGAGGGACAGAAAAATCAGCCCCAGCATTTT
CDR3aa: CASSPEGQKNQPQHF

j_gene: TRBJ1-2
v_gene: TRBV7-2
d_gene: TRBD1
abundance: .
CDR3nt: TGTGCCAGCAGCTCGAGGGACAGCAAAGATGGCTACACCTTC
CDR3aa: CASSSRDSKDGYTF